Given below is one TCR beta chain in context. Produced via immunoSEQ multiplex PCR; TCRdb's table is partial and in-frame only. This sample has 220,000 or so clones; roughly 89% occur once, and the top ten carry about 14%. These data originate in a study of blood T cell repertoires in COVID-19. Exposed participants encountered a COVID-19 case during the 2 weeks preceding study entry. V was clipped by 5 bases and J by 1 base; unmatched bases: 4. The CDR3 runs to 14 residues. Germline values: CDR1 LNHDA, CDR2 SQIVND (reference sequence). The material sequenced was PBMCs or T cells enriched from blood (not recorded which). The sequence was obtained from a young man who had been exposed to COVID-19. The chain recombines TRBV19 with TRBJ1-1; 7 nucleotides align to TRBD1. The CDR3, as DNA: TGTGCCAGTAGTTTCGCAGGGGGGAACACTGAAGCTTTCTTT. Translating gives CASSFAGGNTEAFF.